This T cell receptor (beta chain) was captured by sequencing in a study of blood T cell repertoires in COVID-19. In the study overall: COVID-19 samples collected from the United States, Italy and Spain covered acute and convalescent phases. Sample material is recorded as cDNA or gDNA derived from T cells, B-cell-depleted T cells, or PBMCs.

In the study's own analysis: Amplification from reference gene primers served as the basis for estimated nucleated cell counts. Data came from immunoSEQ multiplex PCR; TCRdb stores just in-frame clones and leaves some out. The V and J calls and the clone size are those of that table, but D and trimming were determined from the DNA. The repertoire consists of 80,000 to 100,000 clones, with less than 85% occurring once and the leading ten covering around 9.9%. Germline V gene data show CDR1 as MNHEY and CDR2 as SVGEGT. The ends were cut back, 4 bases at V and 4 bases at J, with 10 bases in the middle. The CDR3 consists of 14 residues.

The TCR comes from a man between 65 and 85 years old with active or convalescent COVID-19. The chain joins TRBV6-2 or TRBV6-3 to TRBJ1-4, with D tentatively TRBD1 (5 bases). The material sequenced was peripheral blood. The DNA for the CDR3 is TGTGCCAGCAGTTCCGCCGGGGGTAATGAAAAACTGTTTTTT. It translates to CASSSAGGNEKLFF.